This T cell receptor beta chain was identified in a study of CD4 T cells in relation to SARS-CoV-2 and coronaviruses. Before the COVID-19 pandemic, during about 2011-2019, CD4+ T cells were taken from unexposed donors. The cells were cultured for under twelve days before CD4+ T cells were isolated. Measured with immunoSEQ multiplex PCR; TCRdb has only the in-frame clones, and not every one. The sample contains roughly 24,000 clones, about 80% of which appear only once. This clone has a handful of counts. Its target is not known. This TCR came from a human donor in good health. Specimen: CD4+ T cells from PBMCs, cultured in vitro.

The CDR3 DNA reads TGTGCCTGGTTAGGACAGTCCAATAATTCACCCCTCCACTTT. It specifies CAWLGQSNNSPLHF. V usage is TRBV30 and J usage is TRBJ1-6, with D perhaps TRBD1 (6 bases). Germline V gene sequence: CDR1 GTSNPN, CDR2 SVGIG (reference sequence). Between the trimmed V and J ends, which lost 5 bases and 5 bases, there was a span of 13 bases. This CDR3 has 14 residues.